This TCR beta chain was retrieved from a study of T-cell reconstitution after alpha-beta-depleted transplantation in children. Study results and limitations: A year had passed since transplant, and T-cell counts and diversity by then came mostly from newly produced T cells. Alpha-beta T cells about two months after transplant reportedly derived from several hundred expanded graft clones. Elevated TCRbeta diversity at day 60 was traced, in some patients, to surviving recipient T cells and thymic progenitors.

About this clonotype itself: Its specificity is not known.

For TCRbeta, the library was prepared with unique molecular identifiers. TCRdb redid the calling of the PCR reads with MiXCR, one entry per CDR3 protein. The sample includes about 260,000 distinct CDR3 sequences, approximately 8.9% of them seen just once. This TCR was sampled from a male patient aged 10-17 years who had a stem cell transplant for acute lymphoblastic leukemia, so the T cells may come from the graft donor. The starting material was PBMCs, mostly from graft donor cells, obtained 180 days after TCRalphabeta/CD19-depleted stem cell transplant.

The CDR3 DNA sequence: TGTGCCAGTAGTGCGGACGGGACTAGCGGGAGGGCACTCTACAATGAGCAGTTCTTC. Protein product: CASSADGTSGRALYNEQFF. The V gene is TRBV19, the J gene TRBJ2-1, with 16 bases matching TRBD2. Germline CDR1 reads LNHDA; CDR2 reads SQIVND (reference sequence). The CDR3 contains 19 residues. After removal of 5 bases from V and 3 bases from J, the junction contained 10 bases not matched to a gene. Full variable domain (outside the CDR3, taken from reference TRBV19 and TRBJ2-1): DGGITQSPKYLFRKEGQNVTLSCEQNLNHDAMYWYRQDPGQGLRLIYYSQIVNDFQKGDIAEGYSVSREKKESFPLTVTSAQKNPTAFYLCASSADGTSGRALYNEQFFGPGTRLTVL.